These 24 T cell receptor beta chains share one sample of origin, sequenced in a study of CD8 T cells in Susac syndrome (dated by TCRdb to about 2019). The method behind the library was the immunoSEQ multiplex PCR assay. RNA was extracted using the RNeasy kit, and roughly 0.5 to 1 ug of the RNA was reverse transcribed with random hexamers. The public reads were run again by TCRdb, first through fastp at Q25 and then through MiXCR, and only productive beta chains were kept. Records with the same CDR3 protein are collapsed into one entry carrying the most frequent genes and DNA. The sample table shows 80,000 or so distinct CDR3 sequences, and approximately 94% are seen once. Of the sample, roughly 0.56% is held by the ten largest clones. Sequences were obtained from CD4+ T cells from PBMCs. These receptors originate from a human donor with Susac syndrome.

This clonotype occurred once. This chain connects TRBV29-1 to TRBJ1-5, with D possibly being TRBD1 (5 bases). Trimming shortened V by 3 bases and J by 10 bases, and 16 bases separated the two germline ends. Looked up from germline, CDR1 is SQVTM and CDR2 is ANQGSEA. The CDR3 extends over 13 amino acids. The CDR3 region is CSVEGPHPGPQHF. The CDR3 nucleotides are TGCAGCGTTGAGGGACCTCACCCTGGCCCCCAGCATTTT.

The chain has TRBV5-1 and TRBJ2-5, with 7 nucleotides matching TRBD1. The trim removed 4 bases at V and 2 bases at J, leaving 8 bases unmatched. The CDR3 length is 15 residues. CDR1 SGHRS and CDR2 YFSETQ come from the germline V gene. The CDR3 sequence: CASSDGTARQETQYF. The CDR3 DNA sequence: TGCGCCAGCAGCGATGGGACAGCACGACAAGAGACCCAGTACTTC.

The genes are TRBV18 and TRBJ2-1; 7 bases agree with TRBD2. V shed 3 bases, J shed 6 bases, and the junction held 11 bases outside the gene matches. The length of the CDR3 is 16 residues. The germline V gene has CDR1 KGHSH and CDR2 LQKENI. CDR3 nucleotides: TGTGCCAGCTCACCCGGAGCGGGGAGTTCGGTCAATGAGCAGTTCTTC. It codes for CASSPGAGSSVNEQFF.

The chain recombines TRBV6-2 or TRBV6-3 with TRBJ2-7; the D gene could be TRBD1 or TRBD2 (5 bases each). CDR3 length: 15 residues. Germline CDR1 is MNHEY and CDR2 is SVGEGT. V gave up 3 bases and J gave up 5 bases, with 17 bases separating them. The CDR3 region is CASSYAGQGADEQYF. For the CDR3, the DNA is TGTGCCAGCAGTTATGCCGGACAAGGAGCGGACGAGCAGTACTTC.

This chain links TRBV9 with TRBJ1-3; D call uncertain. The CDR3 spans 16 residues. Deletions cut 0 bases from V and 2 bases from J, with 12 bases between. The germline gives CDR1 SGDLS, CDR2 YYNGEE. The CDR3 DNA follows: TGTGCCAGCAGCGTAGTGGCAGCCCGTCCTGGAAACACCATATATTTT. Amino acid sequence: CASSVVAARPGNTIYF.

The V call is TRBV9, the J call TRBJ2-6, with D unresolved. The CDR3 spans 15 residues. V lost 4 bases to trimming and J lost 3 bases, with 11 bases between them. Germline V gene lookup returns CDR1 SGDLS and CDR2 YYNGEE. CDR3 loop: CASSPYLVGANVLTF. CDR3 DNA: TGTGCCAGCAGCCCGTACCTTGTTGGGGCCAACGTCCTGACTTTC.

This rearrangement joins TRBV5-4 to TRBJ1-3; D gene unclear. Germline V gene sequence: CDR1 SGHNT, CDR2 YYREEE (reference sequence). This CDR3 contains 16 residues. With 1 base removed from V and 0 bases from J, the gap between germline ends came to 11 bases. CDR3 DNA sequence: TGTGCCAGCAGCTTGAGTGGCCTTAGCTCTGGAAACACCATATATTTT. Residues: CASSLSGLSSGNTIYF.

The rearrangement joins TRBV12-3 or TRBV12-4 to TRBJ1-5, with unresolved D. Deletions cut 3 bases from V and 6 bases from J, with 15 bases between. The length of the CDR3 is 15 residues. CDR3 nucleotide sequence: TGTGCCAGCAGTTTTTCGTCCCCGGGCGGTCAGCCCCAGCATTTT. Its translation is CASSFSSPGGQPQHF.

The chain uses TRBV3-1 and TRBJ1-6; possible D gene TRBD1, 5 bases. Germline lookup yields CDR1 LGHDT and CDR2 YNNKEL (reference sequence). CDR3 length: 16 amino acids. Between the trimmed V and J ends, which lost 5 bases and 5 bases, there was a span of 16 bases. The DNA for the CDR3 is TGTGCCAGCAGCGAAGGGACCGGCTATAATAATTCACCCCTCCACTTT. Amino acid sequence: CASSEGTGYNNSPLHF.

V and J are TRBV28 and TRBJ2-6, with D tentatively TRBD2 (5 bases). The V gene lost 6 bases and the J gene lost 4 bases, with 16 bases spanning the gap. Germline loops: CDR1 MDHEN, CDR2 SYDVKM. The CDR3 has 16 residues. CDR3: CASSPPLASGANVLTF. The CDR3 region has the DNA TGTGCCAGCAGCCCCCCCCTAGCTTCGGGGGCCAACGTCCTGACTTTC.

This chain joins TRBV7-9 and TRBJ2-5; 7 bases match TRBD1. Per the germline V gene, CDR1 is SEHNR and CDR2 is FQNEAQ (reference sequence). V trimming: 5 bases; J trimming: 1 base; junction bases outside the gene matches: 4. The CDR3 is made up of 14 amino acids. The CDR3 is CASSRRTGQETQYF. The CDR3 DNA reads TGTGCCAGCAGCCGCAGGACAGGCCAAGAGACCCAGTACTTC.

The chain links TRBV3-1 to TRBJ2-7, with D unresolved. The CDR3 sequence is 15 residues long. Germline CDR1 reads LGHDT; CDR2 reads YNNKEL (reference sequence). Trimming pared 2 bases from V and 0 bases from J, leaving 11 bases between. DNA of the CDR3: TGTGCCAGCAGCCAACTGGCGATTTACTCCTACGAGCAGTACTTC. This sequence encodes CASSQLAIYSYEQYF.

Only one count was recorded for this clonotype. V and J are TRBV20-1 and TRBJ2-7, with TRBD1 identical over 8 bases. This CDR3 has 13 residues. J was trimmed by 3 bases and V by 6 bases; bases with no gene match: 7. Germline lookup yields CDR1 DFQATT and CDR2 SNEGSKA (reference sequence). CDR3 residues: CSAPSGQGYEQYF. CDR3 DNA sequence: TGCAGTGCACCTTCCGGACAGGGCTACGAGCAGTACTTC.

The rearrangement links TRBV12-3 or TRBV12-4 to TRBJ2-5; TRBD1 agrees at 7 bases. Trimming at V came to 1 base and at J to 4 bases, leaving 6 bases not matched to a gene. The CDR3 covers 15 residues. The CDR3 bases are TGTGCCAGCAGTTTAGGACAGGGCGTCCGAGAGACCCAGTACTTC. Translation: CASSLGQGVRETQYF.

The rearrangement uses TRBV24-1 and TRBJ2-7; D gene ambiguous. The CDR3 totals 15 residues. With 9 bases removed from V and 2 bases from J, the gap between germline ends came to 19 bases. Looked up from germline, CDR1 is KGHDR and CDR2 is SFDVKD. Here the CDR3 DNA reads TGTGCCACCCATCTCAAGGACCGACGAACCTACGAGCAGTACTTC. Protein product: CATHLKDRRTYEQYF.

This chain uses TRBV3-1 with TRBJ2-5; no definite D call. The germline V gene has CDR1 LGHDT and CDR2 YNNKEL (reference sequence). Trimming took 7 bases from V and 3 from J, leaving 12 bases between them. The CDR3 length is 13 residues. This CDR3 is CASNLRPEETQYF. The DNA of the CDR3 is TGTGCCAGCAACCTTCGTCCTGAAGAGACCCAGTACTTC.

V gene TRBV3-1 combines with J gene TRBJ1-1; D is possibly TRBD1 (6 bases). The CDR3 is 15 residues long. Trimming took 2 bases from V and 1 from J, leaving 11 bases between them. CDR1 and CDR2 (germline): LGHDT, YNNKEL (reference sequence). The CDR3 bases are TGTGCCAGCAGCCAAACTACAGGGAAGAACACTGAAGCTTTCTTT. It encodes CASSQTTGKNTEAFF.

CDR3 DNA: TGTGCCAGCAGCGATCCCCCGGGACAGGAGTTCTCTGGGGCCAACGTCCTGACTTTC. Its protein product is CASSDPPGQEFSGANVLTF. The J gene is TRBJ2-6, the V gene TRBV25-1, with 8 bases matching TRBD1. The germline V gene has CDR1 MGHDK and CDR2 SYGVNS. V shed 6 bases, J shed 0 bases, and the junction held 13 bases outside the gene matches. CDR3 size: 19 residues.

The J gene is TRBJ2-1, the V gene TRBV7-2; 11 nucleotides line up with TRBD1. The trim removed 5 bases at V and 8 bases at J, leaving 2 bases unmatched. The CDR3 is 13 residues long. The V gene's germline CDR1 is SGHTA and CDR2 FQGNSA. As DNA, the CDR3 is TGTGCCAGCAGCCGGGACAGGGGGTATGAGCAGTTCTTC. It encodes CASSRDRGYEQFF.

The gene calls are TRBV12-3 or TRBV12-4 and TRBJ1-4, with D perhaps matching TRBD1 (5 bases). The CDR3 consists of 14 residues. Trimming pared 2 bases from V and 8 bases from J, leaving 12 bases between. CDR3 nucleotide sequence: TGTGCCAGCAGTTTATCCAGGGCTGGCGAAAAACTGTTTTTT. Residues: CASSLSRAGEKLFF.

The genes are TRBV2 and TRBJ1-6, with TRBD1 identical over 8 bases. Looked up from germline, CDR1 is SNHLY and CDR2 is FYNNEI. V lost 10 bases to trimming and J lost 9 bases; unmatched junction nucleotides: 11. CDR3 length equals 14 residues. CDR3 bases: TGTGCCACCGGATTGGGACAGGCGGGTTCACCCCTCCACTTT. Residues: CATGLGQAGSPLHF.

V and J are TRBV3-1 and TRBJ1-6; a weak D match, TRBD1 (6 bases). The CDR3 is 15 residues long. Germline CDR1 and CDR2: LGHDT and YNNKEL (reference sequence). The germline V and J ends were trimmed by 1 base and 9 bases, with 13 bases remaining between them. CDR3 coding DNA: TGTGCCAGCAGCCAAGTCACGCAGGGGATTTCACCCCTCCACTTT. It yields the protein CASSQVTQGISPLHF.

V is TRBV12-3 or TRBV12-4 and J is TRBJ1-5, with TRBD1 as a possible D gene (6 bases). CDR3 size: 13 residues. Trimming left V 7 bases short and J 5 bases short, with 12 bases between. The CDR3 region has the DNA TGTGCCAGCACCAGGACAGTTTATCAGCCCCAGCATTTT. It is translated as CASTRTVYQPQHF.

The chain has TRBV25-1 and TRBJ2-7; D not certain. The CDR3 is 15 residues long. The ends were cut back, 1 base at V and 2 bases at J, with 12 bases in the middle. Germline V lookup: CDR1 MGHDK, CDR2 SYGVNS. CDR3 in DNA: TGTGCCAGCAGTGAATCATGGCCTTACCCCTACGAGCAGTACTTC. This encodes CASSESWPYPYEQYF.